Sequencing of this T cell receptor (beta chain) was carried out in a study of blood T cell repertoires in COVID-19. Study-level information: PBMCs, B-cell-depleted T cells, or T cells were the source of the cDNA or gDNA that made up the material.

Profiled with immunoSEQ multiplex PCR; TCRdb holds only in-frame clones, not every one. The repertoire holds under 30,000 clones, with about 91% as singletons. After removal of 0 bases from V and 4 bases from J, the junction contained 0 bases not matched to a gene. Germline V gives CDR1 GTSNPN, CDR2 SVGIG (reference sequence). This CDR3 has 13 residues. This clone was found a few times. The sequenced sample consisted of peripheral blood. This sequence originates from a human donor in a cohort sampled during active COVID-19. This chain connects TRBV30 to TRBJ1-5, with 7 bases aligning to TRBD1. The CDR3 region has the DNA TGTGCCTGGAGTGTACAGGGGAATCAGCCCCAGCATTTT. Protein sequence: CAWSVQGNQPQHF.